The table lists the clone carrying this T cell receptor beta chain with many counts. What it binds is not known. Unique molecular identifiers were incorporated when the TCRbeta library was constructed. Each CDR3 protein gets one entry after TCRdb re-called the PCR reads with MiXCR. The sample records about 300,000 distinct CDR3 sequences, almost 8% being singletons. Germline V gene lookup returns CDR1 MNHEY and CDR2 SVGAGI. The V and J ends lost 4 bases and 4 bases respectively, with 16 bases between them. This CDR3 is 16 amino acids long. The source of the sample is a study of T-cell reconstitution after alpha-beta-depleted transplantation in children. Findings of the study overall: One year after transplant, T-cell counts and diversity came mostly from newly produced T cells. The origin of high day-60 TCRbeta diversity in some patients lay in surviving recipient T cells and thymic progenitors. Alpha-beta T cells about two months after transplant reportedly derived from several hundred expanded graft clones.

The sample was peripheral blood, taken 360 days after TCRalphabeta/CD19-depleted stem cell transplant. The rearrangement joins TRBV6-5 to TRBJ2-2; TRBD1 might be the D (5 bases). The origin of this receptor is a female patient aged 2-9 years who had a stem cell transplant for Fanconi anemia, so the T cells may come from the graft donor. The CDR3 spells CASSSITGPSTGELFF. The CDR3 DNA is TGTGCCAGCAGTTCCATAACAGGCCCTTCCACCGGGGAGCTGTTTTTT.